Detailed here is one T cell receptor (beta chain). Its cognate antigen has yet to be identified. Per-base quality was not reported, and no clone a single base away is much larger than it. A single peripheral blood draw of approximately 120 mL on average was collected from each donor into heparinised tubes. Naive, central memory, regulatory and stem cell-like memory CD4+ T cells were sorted on a BD FACSAria II using a panel including CD45RO, CCR7, CD25, CD127, CD95 and CD27. Every sorted population had a purity above 98%. PBMCs were isolated immediately by Lymphoprep density gradient centrifugation and stained directly without culture. To minimize batch effects, samples were stained and sorted in pairs, one healthy donor with one patient per experiment. The data originate from a study of beta chain features in type 1 diabetes (dated 2018 in TCRdb). In the study overall: Patients and healthy donors did not differ in mean age, gender distribution, total cell number or subset yield. In the study, recently diagnosed type 1 diabetes patients and matched healthy donors were compared on the TCRB repertoires of their sorted circulating CD4+ T cell subsets. A total of 85 million to 110 million sorted cells were examined across all samples, and RNA yield correlated strongly with the number of cells per subset. Regulatory and stem cell-like memory subsets were isolated from only 8 patients and roughly 8 healthy donors, whereas naive and central memory subsets came from all 30 or so donors. Summary of the overall study and its limitations: A moderate but significant shortening of TCRB CDR3 length was observed in type 1 diabetes patients in all four CD4+ subsets. Because small numbers of individuals were included in the HLA sub-analyses, any influence of HLA type on TCRB rearrangement was left unresolved. Naive, central memory and regulatory TCRB repertoires appeared to be more similar among patients than among healthy donors. Sequencing cDNA rather than genomic DNA could over-represent highly expressing activated cells, although activation and CD3 levels did not differ between groups. At VDJ recombination sites, patients with type 1 diabetes made fewer insertions and deleted more nucleotides, a pattern implying thymic rearrangement abnormalities. Shorter templates might have been favored by PCR, but patient and control samples were amplified and corrected together, so both groups would have been affected equally by any skew.

The High Capacity cDNA Reverse Transcription Kit was used to reverse transcribe all of the isolated RNA, meaning that expressed TCRB transcripts were what got sequenced. Deep immunoSEQ sequencing was performed on naive, central memory and regulatory T cell samples, with an average of roughly 4 million total reads per sample. Sorted cells were lysed in RLT buffer and RNA was extracted with DNase-treated RNeasy Micro or Mini kits, depending on cell number. Each cell subset was processed separately to prevent cross-contamination, with patient and healthy donor samples processed together. The immunoSEQ multiplex PCR was used to amplify TCRB sequences from cDNA, generating 87-bp fragments that spanned the CDR3 region. The amplicons were sequenced using the Illumina HiSeq platform. The authors' pipeline ran thus. Synthetic template baselines were used to correct PCR bias computationally, reads within Hamming distance 2 were collapsed, and singletons that could not be merged were discarded. Reads were aligned against IMGT so that V, D and J genes, CDR3 length and insertions or deletions at six rearrangement sites could be assigned. Within each subset, clonotype counts were normalized to sorted cell number, and only after that were true diversity and Gini coefficients computed with the tcR R package. The overlap coefficient, calculated on TCRB nucleotide sequences, was used to measure repertoire sharing. Out-of-frame TCRB sequences from naive cells were analyzed to stand in for the pre-selection repertoire. Drawn from immuneACCESS, this table holds only the in-frame rearrangements with V and J called that TCRdb kept. Clones are partly lost; checked studies trace under half to an unresolved V gene and leave the rest unexplained. That table is the source of V, J and clone size, and D and trimming were worked out from the DNA. For this sample the table gives fewer than 900,000 clones, of which 17% were detected only once. Jointly, the top ten make up 0.02% to 0.03% of the sample.

The origin of this receptor is a woman younger than 30 in good health. Sequenced sample: naive CD4+ T cells from blood. What this sample's cell subset or site label stands for: true naive CD4+ T cells.

CDR3 reads: CASSQETTGGGVEQYF. The DNA sequence reads TGTGCCAGCAGCCAAGAAACTACCGGGGGGGGTGTGGAGCAGTACTTC. This receptor chain uses TRBV14 and TRBJ2-7; 8 bases in the junction line up with TRBD2. The germline V and J ends show losses of 0 bases and 7 bases respectively, and no gene match explains 11 bases of the junction. The CDR3 goes from the cysteine to the phenylalanine over 16 residues. Kept here is only the CDR3 DNA, which spans 48 bases and is read in frame from base 1. Based on the germline V gene, the CDR1 and CDR2 sequences are SGHDN and FVKESK.